This T cell receptor (beta chain) was sequenced during a study of shared clonotypes between healthy human individuals. This CDR3 is 14 amino acids long. The V gene's germline CDR1 is SGHDT and CDR2 YYEEEE. V lost 4 bases, J lost 7 bases, and 16 bases lay in between. Naive CD8 cells comprised CD45RO-negative, CCR7-positively selected cells, excluding terminally differentiated effector memory CD45RA+ cells. The study drew its donors from healthy HIV-negative adults without recent acute infections or vaccinations. For this clone: Its antigen is undetermined.

General study findings and limits: Inspection by rarefaction showed sorted-subset sequencing to be incomplete despite large depth.

Sequenced by immunoSEQ multiplex PCR; TCRdb stores in-frame clones only, minus some. The table records roughly 2.1 million clones, about 92% of them present only once. This TCR was recovered from a man between 18 and 29 years old in good health. Some clones in this sample may be carry-over from other donors' samples. The sequenced sample consisted of naive CD8+ T cells from PBMCs. This chain joins TRBV5-6 and TRBJ2-3; tentative D call: TRBD2 (5 bases). The CDR3 region has the DNA TGTGCCAGCAGCATAGGACTCTCCACCTATACGCAGTATTTT. This sequence encodes CASSIGLSTYTQYF.